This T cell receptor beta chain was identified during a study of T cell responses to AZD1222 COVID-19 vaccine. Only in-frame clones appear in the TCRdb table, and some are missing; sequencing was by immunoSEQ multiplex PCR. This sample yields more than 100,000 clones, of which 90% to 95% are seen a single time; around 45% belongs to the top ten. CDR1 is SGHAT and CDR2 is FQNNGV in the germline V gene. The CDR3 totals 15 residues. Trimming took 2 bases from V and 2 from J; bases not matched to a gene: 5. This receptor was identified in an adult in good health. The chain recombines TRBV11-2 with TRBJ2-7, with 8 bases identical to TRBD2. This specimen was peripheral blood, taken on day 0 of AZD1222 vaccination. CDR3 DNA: TGTGCCAGCAGCTTATCCGCGGGAGGTGCCTACGAGCAGTACTTC. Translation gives CASSLSAGGAYEQYF.